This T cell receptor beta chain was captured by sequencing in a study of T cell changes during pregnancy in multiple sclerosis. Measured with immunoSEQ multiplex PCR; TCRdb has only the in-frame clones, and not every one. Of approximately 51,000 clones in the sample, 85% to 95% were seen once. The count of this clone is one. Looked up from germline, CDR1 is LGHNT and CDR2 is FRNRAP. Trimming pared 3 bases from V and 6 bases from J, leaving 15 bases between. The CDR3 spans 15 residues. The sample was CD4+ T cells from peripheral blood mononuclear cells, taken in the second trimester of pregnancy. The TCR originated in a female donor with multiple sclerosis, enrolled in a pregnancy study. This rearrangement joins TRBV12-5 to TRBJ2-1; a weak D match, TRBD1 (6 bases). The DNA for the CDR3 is TGTGCTAGTGGTTTCCGGCAGGGGATGGTCAATGAGCAGTTCTTC. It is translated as CASGFRQGMVNEQFF.